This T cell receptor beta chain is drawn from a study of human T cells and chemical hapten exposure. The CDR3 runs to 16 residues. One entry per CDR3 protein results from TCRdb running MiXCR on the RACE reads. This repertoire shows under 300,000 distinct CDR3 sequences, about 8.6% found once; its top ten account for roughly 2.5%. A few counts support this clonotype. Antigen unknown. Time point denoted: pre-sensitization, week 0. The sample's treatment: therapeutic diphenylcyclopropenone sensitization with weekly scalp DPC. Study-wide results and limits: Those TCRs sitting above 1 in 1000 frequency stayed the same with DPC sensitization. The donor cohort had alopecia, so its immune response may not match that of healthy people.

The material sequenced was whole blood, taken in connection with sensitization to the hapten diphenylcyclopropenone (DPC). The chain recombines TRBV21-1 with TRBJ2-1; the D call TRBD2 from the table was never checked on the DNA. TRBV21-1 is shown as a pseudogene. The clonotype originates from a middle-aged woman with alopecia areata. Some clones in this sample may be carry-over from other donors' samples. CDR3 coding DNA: TGTGCCAGCAGCAAAGTAGCGGGGGTCTCCTACAATGAGCAGTTCTTC. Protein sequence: CASSKVAGVSYNEQFF.